This is a list of T cell receptor beta chains from one sample in a study of T-cell reconstitution after alpha-beta-depleted transplantation in children. TCRdb fed the PCR reads into MiXCR, producing one record per CDR3 protein. The data contain roughly 500,000 distinct CDR3 sequences, approximately 29% of them singletons. The sample here was PBMCs from the stem cell graft donor, taken from the stem cell graft. These receptors all stem from a human donor who donated a stem cell graft to a child with aplastic anemia. Each CDR3 is given without its conserved first and last residue. Not every row has a clone size; where given, it reads once, few, many or a size class.

V: TRBV15; J: TRBJ1-1; size: -; CDR3: ATSPEVGWTEAF
V: TRBV12-5; J: TRBJ2-3; size: few; CDR3: ASGPGQGNTDTQY
V: TRBV7-6; J: TRBJ1-6; size: few; CDR3: ASSLDSPSSGSPLH
V: TRBV28; J: TRBJ2-5; size: -; CDR3: ASSTGPTGQETQY
V: TRBV5-1; J: TRBJ2-1; size: -; CDR3: ASSLGEVAGGHEQF
V: TRBV12-3/TRBV12-4; J: TRBJ1-2; size: -; CDR3: ASWKDGRRQGAGYGYT
V: TRBV5-6; J: TRBJ2-3; size: -; CDR3: ASSYGTSADTQY
V: TRBV12-3/TRBV12-4; J: TRBJ1-1; size: -; CDR3: ASSLPANTEAF
V: TRBV20-1; J: TRBJ1-5; size: -; CDR3: SARVGRDDQPQH
V: TRBV12-3/TRBV12-4; J: TRBJ2-3; size: many; CDR3: ASSLTDTQY
V: TRBV18; J: TRBJ1-3; size: -; CDR3: ASSPDTGRRAGNTIY
V: TRBV5-1; J: TRBJ1-1; size: -; CDR3: ASSPKGVNTEAF
V: TRBV5-1; J: TRBJ2-5; size: -; CDR3: ASSLDTGPQETQY
V: TRBV20-1; J: TRBJ1-1; size: few; CDR3: SARAERAF
V: TRBV18; J: TRBJ1-2; size: -; CDR3: ASSPLSATNYGYT
V: TRBV14; J: TRBJ1-1; size: -; CDR3: ASSQGGGPSEAF
V: TRBV12-3/TRBV12-4; J: TRBJ1-5; size: -; CDR3: ASSPGGLYSNQPQH
V: TRBV5-1; J: TRBJ1-1; size: -; CDR3: ASSLAPGAGKNTEAF
V: TRBV6-1; J: TRBJ1-5; size: -; CDR3: ASSVQGPENQPQH
V: TRBV5-5; J: TRBJ2-7; size: many; CDR3: ASSLGVGLEQY
V: TRBV20-1; J: TRBJ1-5; size: few; CDR3: SARSTQDYSNQPQH